The rows below give T cell receptor beta chains drawn from one sample of a study of T cells in localized non-small cell lung cancer. Only in-frame clones appear in the TCRdb table, and some are missing; sequencing was by immunoSEQ multiplex PCR. This sample has more than 30,000 clones, with roughly 88% found just once. The sample in question was peripheral blood mononuclear cells, obtained before any cancer treatment. The receptors stem from a woman aged 35-75 years with stage III lung adenocarcinoma. Both conserved end residues are part of each CDR3. A D gene is named only where the DNA matches it firmly. Only part of the rows carry a size: once, few, many, or a class if the clone is expanded.

abundance,j_gene,v_gene,d_gene,CDR3aa,CDR3nt
NA,TRBJ2-1,TRBV9,NA,CASSVDGLRNEQFF,TGTGCCAGCAGCGTAGATGGGTTGAGGAATGAGCAGTTCTTC
once,TRBJ1-5,TRBV19,NA,CASTLRGDEGQPQHF,TGTGCCAGTACCCTCCGGGGGGATGAGGGTCAGCCCCAGCATTTT
NA,TRBJ1-1,TRBV28,TRBD1,CASSSGQATEAFF,TGTGCCAGCAGTTCGGGACAGGCCACTGAAGCTTTCTTT
NA,TRBJ1-1,TRBV4-2,TRBD1,CASSQAAGGVTEAFF,TGTGCCAGCAGCCAAGCGGCAGGGGGCGTCACTGAAGCTTTCTTT
few,TRBJ2-7,TRBV2,TRBD2,CASSEVSGRIGEQYF,TGTGCCAGCAGTGAAGTTAGCGGGAGAATTGGCGAGCAGTACTTC
NA,TRBJ2-3,TRBV5-5,NA,CASSLVTASTDTQYF,TGTGCCAGCAGCTTGGTGACAGCTAGCACAGATACGCAGTATTTT
NA,TRBJ2-5,TRBV21-1,NA,CASSPGTAAQETQYF,TGTGCCAGCAGCCCGGGGACAGCCGCGCAAGAGACCCAGTACTTC
NA,TRBJ1-2,TRBV9,NA,CASSVLGTNYGYTF,TGTGCCAGCAGCGTACTGGGGACCAACTATGGCTACACCTTC
NA,TRBJ1-1,TRBV6-5,TRBD1,CASTHRGRGNTEAFF,TGTGCCAGCACTCACAGGGGGCGGGGGAACACTGAAGCTTTCTTT
NA,TRBJ2-7,TRBV5-4,NA,CASSLANPLGYEQYF,TGTGCCAGCAGCTTGGCCAACCCCCTCGGTTACGAGCAGTACTTC